This T cell receptor beta chain was documented in a study of CD8 T cells in Susac syndrome. CD8+ and CD4+ T cells from blood underwent TCR beta sequencing. Purification of the CD8+ and CD4+ T cells relied on negative isolation, and TEMRA cells underwent FACS enrichment. A quantity of about 0.5 to 1 ug RNA underwent reverse transcription using random hexamers. Amplification of the TCR beta CDR3 was carried out by immunoSEQ multiplex PCR, which spanned a total of 54 Vbeta and 13 Jbeta segments. A single record per CDR3 protein comes from TCRdb applying MiXCR to the immunoSEQ multiplex PCR reads. The sample lists some 76,000 distinct CDR3 sequences, 91% occurring once. Worth noting for this clonotype: What it binds is unknown.

Findings and limits, study-wide: The study's TCR sequencing and HLA analysis covered a relatively small number of individuals, and the study acknowledged this.

Germline assignment: CDR1 LNHDA and CDR2 SQIVND (reference sequence). The CDR3 loop spans 12 amino acids. The germline V and J ends were trimmed by 4 bases and 1 base, with 4 bases remaining between them. The chain joins TRBV19 to TRBJ1-1; D not certain. The receptor was derived from a human donor with multiple sclerosis. Sequencing input: CD8+ T cells from PBMCs. The CDR3 spells CASSTPNTEAFF. The CDR3 DNA follows: TGTGCCAGTAGTACCCCGAACACTGAAGCTTTCTTT.